This entry lists 11 T cell receptor beta chains sequenced from one sample in a study of T cell repertoires in cytomegalovirus infection. A single record per CDR3 protein comes from TCRdb applying MiXCR to the reads. The table records some 400,000 distinct CDR3 sequences, 15% to 20% of them present only once. Sequencing was performed on PBMCs. These receptors were collected from a human donor in good health (CMV status not recorded). Some clones in this sample may be carry-over from other donors' samples.

This clonotype was picked up one time. A read error may be the cause here, since a much bigger clone is one base away. J is TRBJ1-1 and V is TRBV7-8; no definite D call. The CDR3 has 15 residues. Germline V gives CDR1 SGHVS, CDR2 FQNEAQ. CDR3 sequence: CGSSLGSALNTEAFF. DNA of the CDR3: TGTGGCAGCAGCTTAGGTTCCGCACTGAACACTGAAGCTTTCTTT.

There are many counts of this clonotype. The chain employs TRBV12-3 or TRBV12-4 and TRBJ1-1; D unclear. Between the trimmed V and J ends, which lost 6 bases and 2 bases, there was a span of 13 bases. CDR3 length equals 14 residues. CDR3 in DNA: TGTGCCAGCAGGGACGGACTCCTTAACACTGAAGCTTTCTTT. Amino acid sequence: CASRDGLLNTEAFF.

This clonotype was seen many times. The V and J genes are TRBV7-2 and TRBJ2-1; TRBD2 agrees at 9 bases. Unmatched junction bases numbered 7, after V lost 1 base and J lost 3 bases. CDR1 is SGHTA and CDR2 is FQGNSA in the germline V gene. The CDR3 extends over 17 amino acids. CDR3 protein: CASSLVRASGDYNEQFF. In nucleotides, the CDR3 is TGTGCCAGCAGCTTAGTTAGGGCTAGCGGGGACTACAATGAGCAGTTCTTC. Filled out from reference TRBV7-2 and TRBJ2-1, the complete variable domain reads GAGVSQSPSNKVTEKGKDVELRCDPISGHTALYWYRQSLGQGLEFLIYFQGNSAPDKSGLPSDRFSAERTGGSVSTLTIQRTQQEDSAVYLCASSLVRASGDYNEQFFGPGTRLTVL.

This chain connects TRBV4-3 to TRBJ1-6; D gene unclear. Germline CDR1 reads LGHNA; CDR2 reads YSLEER. V lost 0 bases, J lost 10 bases, and 7 bases lay in between. This CDR3 has 13 amino acids. The CDR3 nucleotides read TGCGCCAGCAGCCAAGAGATCAACTCACCCCTCCACTTT. Translated: CASSQEINSPLHF.

There are a few counts of this clonotype. The V and J genes are TRBV24-1 and TRBJ2-7, with 7 bases aligning to TRBD1. Looked up from germline, CDR1 is KGHDR and CDR2 is SFDVKD. With 6 bases clipped from V and 5 bases from J, the junction kept 9 bases outside the gene matches. The CDR3 loop spans 14 amino acids. The CDR3 DNA is TGTGCCACCAGTCACCCCCGGGACAGTGACGAGCAGTACTTC. As protein: CATSHPRDSDEQYF.

Notes on this clonotype: A much larger clone differs from this one at a single base, so this may be a read error. The CDR3 does not close with the conserved phenylalanine or tryptophan, likely indicating a read error. This chain links TRBV5-6 with TRBJ1-6; D gene unclear. The V gene's germline CDR1 is SGHDT and CDR2 YYEEEE. The V end was cut by 4 bases, the J end by 12 bases, with 14 bases between. CDR3 size: 13 residues. The DNA for the CDR3 is TGTGCCAGCAGCGGTCCGACCCGCCGACCCCTCCACGTT. Protein: CASSGPTRRPLHV.

This clonotype has a count of ten or more. The chain couples TRBV6-2 or TRBV6-3 to TRBJ2-1; 9 positions agree with TRBD1. The V segment lost 5 bases and the J segment 0 bases; nucleotides outside the gene matches: 17. Germline loops: CDR1 MNHEY, CDR2 SVGEGT. The CDR3 is made up of 20 amino acids. The CDR3 region is CASSLKPGQGLVGSYNEQFF. The CDR3 DNA sequence: TGTGCCAGCAGTCTAAAACCGGGACAGGGTCTAGTAGGCTCCTACAATGAGCAGTTCTTC.

This rearrangement joins TRBV11-1 to TRBJ1-1; TRBD1 aligns across 9 bases. The CDR3 sequence is 15 residues long. The V and J ends lost 6 bases and 1 base, in that order; junction bases with no gene match: 6. Germline values: CDR1 SGHAT, CDR2 FQDESV (reference sequence). CDR3 region: CASRGGTGWNTEAFF. In DNA form, the CDR3 reads TGTGCCAGCAGAGGAGGGACAGGGTGGAACACTGAAGCTTTCTTT.

This clonotype was observed a handful of times. This rearrangement joins TRBV7-6 to TRBJ1-1; no definite D call. V was trimmed by 3 bases and J by 7 bases, leaving 9 bases between them. This CDR3 is built from 12 residues. Germline V gives CDR1 SGHVS, CDR2 FNYEAQ. CDR3 coding DNA: TGTGCCAGCAGCTTGGTGGACGGTGAAGCTTTCTTT. It specifies CASSLVDGEAFF.

The CDR3 region has the DNA TGTGCCAGTAGCGTGACCTATGGGCAGAACGAGCAGTACTTC. Translating it yields CASSVTYGQNEQYF. The chain carries TRBV19 and TRBJ2-7; D gene uncertain. Germline CDR1 and CDR2: LNHDA and SQIVND (reference sequence). The CDR3 consists of 14 residues. Trimming stripped 6 bases from V and 5 bases from J, with 17 bases between.

This clonotype was detected ten times or more. This rearrangement joins TRBV7-2 to TRBJ2-7; no reliable D call. The CDR3 is 13 amino acids. Deletions cut 5 bases from V and 2 bases from J, with 10 bases between. The germline CDR1 and CDR2 sequences are SGHTA and FQGNSA. The DNA of the CDR3 is TGTGCCAGCAGCCCCACCGTTCCCTACGAGCAGTACTTC. Translating it yields CASSPTVPYEQYF.